One and the same sample provided the 28 T cell receptor beta chains below, sequenced in a study of OX40 agonist ivuxolimab in advanced cancers. The library was built by means of the immunoSEQ multiplex PCR assay. The table was pulled from immuneACCESS by TCRdb, which kept in-frame rearrangements only. Such tables lose some clones; where checked, under half of the loss comes from unresolved V genes, and the rest has no known cause. The sample table lists 65,000 to 90,000 clones, about 91% of them with a count of one. Of the sample, less than 0.85% is held by the ten largest clones. This specimen consisted of CD4+ or CD8+ T cells sorted from blood, obtained in a trial of the OX40 agonist ivuxolimab. The receptors stem from an adult with an advanced solid tumor such as melanoma, head and neck, liver or kidney cancer.

CDR3 coding DNA: TGTGCCAGCAGCTTATACGGGAGGGGTGCCTACGAGCAGTACTTC. Protein sequence: CASSLYGRGAYEQYF. The gene calls are TRBV7-2 and TRBJ2-7; TRBD2 matches at 8 bases. Trimming at V came to 2 bases and at J to 2 bases, leaving 5 bases not matched to a gene. CDR3 length: 15 residues. The germline V gene encodes CDR1 SGHTA and CDR2 FQGNSA.

The rearrangement joins TRBV5-1 to TRBJ2-2; 10 positions match TRBD2. Trimming cost V 3 bases and J 2 bases; bases outside gene matches: 1. CDR1 and CDR2 (germline): SGHRS, YFSETQ. The CDR3 length is 15 residues. The DNA of the CDR3 is TGCGCCAGCAGCTCTAGCGGGAGAAACACCGGGGAGCTGTTTTTT. Translating gives CASSSSGRNTGELFF.

The genes are TRBV5-1 and TRBJ1-2; D gene uncertain. This CDR3 spans 15 amino acids. Germline-derived CDR1 and CDR2 are SGHRS and YFSETQ. V gave up 1 base and J gave up 3 bases, with 13 bases separating them. CDR3 sequence reads: CASSLRGDEHYGYTF. CDR3 in DNA: TGCGCCAGCAGCTTGAGAGGCGATGAGCACTATGGCTACACCTTC.

The chain has TRBV9 and TRBJ2-1, with TRBD2 matching 13 bases. From germline, CDR1 is SGDLS and CDR2 YYNGEE. The CDR3 loop spans 15 amino acids. J was trimmed by 9 bases and V by 4 bases; bases with no gene match: 7. The CDR3 spells CASSPGTSGEGEQFF. CDR3 in DNA: TGTGCCAGCAGCCCAGGGACTAGCGGGGAGGGTGAGCAGTTCTTC.

This chain joins TRBV19 and TRBJ2-1; the match to TRBD2 covers 11 bases. The CDR3 runs to 17 residues. The V segment lost 5 bases and the J segment 6 bases; nucleotides outside the gene matches: 12. The V gene's germline CDR1 is LNHDA and CDR2 SQIVND (reference sequence). In DNA form, the CDR3 reads TGTGCCAGTAGTGCCTTAGCGGGAGGGGTGCTGAGCAATGAGCAGTTCTTC. This sequence encodes CASSALAGGVLSNEQFF. The full variable domain, in which reference TRBV19 and TRBJ2-1 provide the parts outside the CDR3, is DGGITQSPKYLFRKEGQNVTLSCEQNLNHDAMYWYRQDPGQGLRLIYYSQIVNDFQKGDIAEGYSVSREKKESFPLTVTSAQKNPTAFYLCASSALAGGVLSNEQFFGPGTRLTVL.

The rearrangement joins TRBV5-4 to TRBJ2-5; D might be TRBD1 or TRBD2, each matching 6 bases. The length of the CDR3 is 16 residues. V shed 1 base and J shed 5 bases, with 18 bases lying between them. Germline V gene data show CDR1 as SGHNT and CDR2 as YYREEE (reference sequence). Here the CDR3 reads CASSLRLGGAGETQYF. CDR3 nucleotides: TGTGCCAGCAGCTTGCGGTTGGGGGGCGCAGGGGAGACCCAGTACTTC.

This chain uses TRBV15 with TRBJ2-3, with D perhaps TRBD2 (6 bases). Per germline, CDR1 LNHNV and CDR2 YYDKDF (reference sequence). The length of the CDR3 is 14 residues. The V and J ends lost 1 base and 10 bases respectively, with 15 bases between them. CDR3 in DNA: TGTGCCACCAGCAGAGCTGGGACTTTCGTTCCGCAGTATTTT. Translating it yields CATSRAGTFVPQYF.

This chain connects TRBV5-1 to TRBJ2-1; 8 positions agree with TRBD2. The CDR3 spans 16 residues. Germline values: CDR1 SGHRS, CDR2 YFSETQ. Trimming at V came to 4 bases and at J to 0 bases, leaving 6 bases not matched to a gene. CDR3 amino acids: CASSPSSGSSYNEQFF. The CDR3 DNA reads TGCGCCAGCAGCCCCTCAAGCGGGAGCTCCTACAATGAGCAGTTCTTC.

V gene TRBV7-2 combines with J gene TRBJ1-4, with D possibly matching TRBD1 (5 bases). The germline V and J ends were trimmed by 1 base and 4 bases, with 10 bases remaining between them. The germline V gene encodes CDR1 SGHTA and CDR2 FQGNSA. The CDR3 has 15 residues. The CDR3 region is CASSLVGPFNEKLFF. For the CDR3, the DNA is TGTGCCAGCAGCTTAGTGGGACCCTTTAATGAAAAACTGTTTTTT.

V and J are TRBV4-1 and TRBJ2-3, with D possibly TRBD2 on 5 matching bases. Germline CDR1 MGHRA, CDR2 YSYEKL. The ends were cut back, 8 bases at V and 1 base at J, with 16 bases in the middle. The CDR3 loop spans 15 amino acids. DNA of the CDR3: TGCGCCAGCCGGGCTAGCCGTTGGGGCACAGATACGCAGTATTTT. Amino acids: CASRASRWGTDTQYF.

The rearrangement links TRBV6-5 to TRBJ1-2, with D maybe TRBD1 (5 bases). The CDR3 covers 14 residues. The V and J ends lost 0 bases and 4 bases respectively, with 9 bases between them. CDR1 is MNHEY, CDR2 SVGAGI, per germline. CDR3 region: CASSYSSGSYGYTF. The CDR3, as DNA: TGTGCCAGCAGTTACTCGTCAGGGAGCTATGGCTACACCTTC.

The CDR3 region is CASQLRRLDTEAFF. The DNA of the CDR3 is TGTGCCAGCCAGCTTAGGAGGTTGGACACTGAAGCTTTCTTT. V gene TRBV7-2 combines with J gene TRBJ1-1, with D uncertain. This CDR3 has 14 amino acids. The V gene lost 8 bases and the J gene lost 3 bases, with 16 bases spanning the gap. The germline CDR1 and CDR2 sequences are SGHTA and FQGNSA. The whole variable domain, remainder taken from reference TRBV7-2 and TRBJ1-1, is GAGVSQSPSNKVTEKGKDVELRCDPISGHTALYWYRQSLGQGLEFLIYFQGNSAPDKSGLPSDRFSAERTGGSVSTLTIQRTQQEDSAVYLCASQLRRLDTEAFFGQGTRLTVV.

This clone was observed once. The chain combines TRBV28 with TRBJ1-3, with a weak D call TRBD1 (5 bases). The germline V gene has CDR1 MDHEN and CDR2 SYDVKM. The CDR3 is made up of 12 amino acids. Trimming removed 6 bases at V and 11 bases at J, with 14 bases between. The CDR3 loop is CASSPVGRPIYF. The CDR3 nucleotides read TGTGCCAGCAGCCCCGTGGGGCGCCCCATATATTTT. Supplemented by reference TRBV28 and TRBJ1-3, the full variable domain reads DVKVTQSSRYLVKRTGEKVFLECVQDMDHENMFWYRQDPGLGLRLIYFSYDVKMKEKGDIPEGYSVSREKKERFSLILESASTNQTSMYLCASSPVGRPIYFGEGSWLTVV.

The genes are TRBV7-3 and TRBJ2-2; 9 nucleotides match TRBD2. Losses at the gene ends were 3 bases for V and 6 bases for J; bases not matched to a gene: 5. The CDR3 is 15 amino acids. Per germline, CDR1 SGHTA and CDR2 FQGTGA. This CDR3 is CASSLYGTSPGELFF. As DNA, the CDR3 is TGTGCCAGCAGCTTGTACGGGACTAGCCCCGGGGAGCTGTTTTTT.

The chain is built from TRBV5-4 and TRBJ2-1; D possibly corresponds to TRBD1 (7 bases). CDR3 length: 16 amino acids. The germline V and J ends were trimmed by 5 bases and 10 bases, with 25 bases remaining between them. Germline V gene sequence: CDR1 SGHNT, CDR2 YYREEE (reference sequence). The CDR3 here is CASRPASRGAQGEQFF. CDR3 DNA: TGTGCCAGCAGACCGGCCTCCAGGGGGGCCCAGGGCGAGCAGTTCTTC.

The V and J genes are TRBV7-2 and TRBJ2-6; D may be TRBD1 (5 bases). V shed 5 bases and J shed 2 bases, with 10 bases lying between them. This CDR3 comprises 15 residues. The germline V gene has CDR1 SGHTA and CDR2 FQGNSA. CDR3 DNA sequence: TGTGCCAGCAGCGGAGCAGGGACTGGGGCCAACGTCCTGACTTTC. As protein: CASSGAGTGANVLTF.

The V call is TRBV5-1, the J call TRBJ2-3, with D possibly being TRBD1 (5 bases). CDR1 and CDR2 from the germline V gene are SGHRS and YFSETQ. The V gene lost 9 bases and the J gene lost 1 base, with 18 bases spanning the gap. This CDR3 spans 15 amino acids. The DNA of the CDR3 is TGCGCCACCTCGACAGTGCAGGACGGCACAGATACGCAGTATTTT. Protein sequence: CATSTVQDGTDTQYF.

The gene calls are TRBV5-4 and TRBJ2-1, with TRBD2 identical over 10 bases. The trim removed 4 bases at V and 8 bases at J, leaving 12 bases unmatched. Germline V gene sequence: CDR1 SGHNT, CDR2 YYREEE (reference sequence). This CDR3 spans 16 amino acids. CDR3 region: CASSAKLAGSFDEQFF. In DNA, the CDR3 is TGTGCCAGCAGCGCAAAACTAGCGGGAAGTTTCGATGAGCAGTTCTTC.

This rearrangement joins TRBV7-2 to TRBJ2-7; D possibly uses TRBD1 or TRBD2 (6 bases each). Trimming stripped 1 base from V and 6 bases from J, with 16 bases between. The V gene's germline CDR1 is SGHTA and CDR2 FQGNSA. The CDR3 contains 15 residues. In DNA, the CDR3 is TGTGCCAGCAGCTTAGAGGAGGGTTTACAGGGCGAGCAGTACTTC. As protein: CASSLEEGLQGEQYF.

The chain carries TRBV28 and TRBJ1-2; the D gene is possibly TRBD1 (5 bases). Germline-derived CDR1 and CDR2 are MDHEN and SYDVKM. The CDR3 length is 14 residues. Trimming stripped 11 bases from V and 6 bases from J, with 22 bases between. The CDR3 nucleotides read TGTGCCGTCCCAGCACTGGGGCGTCGCCATGGCTACACCTTC. Residues: CAVPALGRRHGYTF.

The chain combines TRBV28 with TRBJ2-7, with D possibly being TRBD1 or TRBD2 (5 bases each). V was pared by 10 bases and J by 0 bases, with 13 bases between. The CDR3 totals 13 residues. Germline V gene sequence: CDR1 MDHEN, CDR2 SYDVKM. The CDR3 DNA reads as TGTGCCACCCCGGGACCCAGCTCCTACGAGCAGTACTTC. Translated: CATPGPSSYEQYF. The full variable domain, rest sourced from reference TRBV28 and TRBJ2-7, is DVKVTQSSRYLVKRTGEKVFLECVQDMDHENMFWYRQDPGLGLRLIYFSYDVKMKEKGDIPEGYSVSREKKERFSLILESASTNQTSMYLCATPGPSSYEQYFGPGTRLTVT.

This clone has a single count. V and J are TRBV29-1 and TRBJ2-7, with D tentatively TRBD1 (6 bases). Trimming left V 3 bases short and J 3 bases short, with 15 bases between. Germline loops: CDR1 SQVTM, CDR2 ANQGSEA. The CDR3 runs 14 residues. The CDR3 loop reads CSVEVTGTGYEQYF. The CDR3 bases are TGCAGCGTTGAGGTTACAGGGACCGGCTACGAGCAGTACTTC.

This clone was observed a few times. The chain joins TRBV5-8 to TRBJ2-5; TRBD2 matches at 15 bases. The V and J ends lost 4 bases and 4 bases, in that order; junction bases with no gene match: 2. There are 15 residues in the CDR3. Looked up from germline, CDR1 is SGHTS and CDR2 is YDEGEE. For the CDR3, the DNA is TGTGCCAGCAGCCAGGGACTAGCGGGAGGAGAGACCCAGTACTTC. Translation: CASSQGLAGGETQYF. Variable domain in full (rest from reference TRBV5-8 and TRBJ2-5): EAGVTQSPTHLIKTRGQQATLRCSPISGHTSVYWYQQALGLGLQFLLWYDEGEERNRGNFPPRFSGRQFPNYSSELNVNALELEDSALYLCASSQGLAGGETQYFGPGTRLLVL.

This CDR3 is CASSGGLSTNEKLFF. The CDR3 DNA sequence: TGCGCCAGCAGCGGGGGGTTATCAACTAATGAAAAACTGTTTTTT. The chain uses TRBV5-1 and TRBJ1-4, with a tentative D call TRBD1 (5 bases). In germline, CDR1 is SGHRS, CDR2 YFSETQ. V lost 4 bases and J 0 bases, leaving 10 bases between the germline ends. The CDR3 contains 15 residues.

The DNA of the CDR3 is TGTGCCAGTAGTGATCGACAGGTTGGAAACACCATATATTTT. It yields the protein CASSDRQVGNTIYF. The chain employs TRBV19 and TRBJ1-3; D is possibly TRBD1 (6 bases). Trimming cost V 5 bases and J 3 bases, with 11 bases left between them. Germline V gives CDR1 LNHDA, CDR2 SQIVND (reference sequence). The CDR3 contains 14 residues.

The chain links TRBV9 to TRBJ2-5; perhaps TRBD1 as D (6 bases). The germline V gene encodes CDR1 SGDLS and CDR2 YYNGEE. Trimming pared 3 bases from V and 9 bases from J, leaving 21 bases between. This CDR3 has 15 amino acids. In DNA, the CDR3 is TGTGCCAGCAGCGCCAGGGGCGGGCCCGGAGTTTCCCAGTACTTC. Amino acid sequence: CASSARGGPGVSQYF. Full variable domain (outside the CDR3, taken from reference TRBV9 and TRBJ2-5): DSGVTQTPKHLITATGQRVTLRCSPRSGDLSVYWYQQSLDQGLQFLIQYYNGEERAKGNILERFSAQQFPDLHSELNLSSLELGDSALYFCASSARGGPGVSQYFGPGTRLLVL.

The V and J genes are TRBV19 and TRBJ2-3; 8 bases fit TRBD2. After removal of 4 bases from V and 0 bases from J, the junction contained 0 bases not matched to a gene. CDR1 is LNHDA and CDR2 is SQIVND in the germline V gene (reference sequence). CDR3 size: 14 residues. CDR3 sequence reads: CASSTSGSTDTQYF. Written as DNA, the CDR3 is TGTGCCAGTAGTACTAGCGGGAGCACAGATACGCAGTATTTT.

The gene calls are TRBV27 and TRBJ1-1, with 11 bases identical to TRBD1. Trimming removed 0 bases from V and 4 bases from J; junction bases left unmatched: 4. CDR1 is MNHEY and CDR2 is SMNVEV in the germline V gene (reference sequence). There are 16 residues in the CDR3. The CDR3 DNA reads as TGTGCCAGCAGTTTATCGGGACAGGGGGTTGGCACTGAAGCTTTCTTT. It yields the protein CASSLSGQGVGTEAFF.